These 8 T cell receptor beta chains were sequenced from one sample in a study of control samples from healthy donors and cancer patients. This table comes from immunoSEQ multiplex PCR, and its TCRdb copy is limited to in-frame clones, with some not included. Found here are 78,000 or so clones, more than 80% of them singletons; the top ten hold about 15%. The sample taken for sequencing was blood. The receptors derive from a man aged 50-60 years in good health.

The chain combines TRBV18 with TRBJ2-2; 7 bases line up with TRBD1. The CDR3 sequence is 16 residues long. V was clipped by 1 base and J by 1 base; unmatched bases: 3. In germline, CDR1 is KGHSH, CDR2 LQKENI. CDR3 DNA sequence: TGTGCCAGCTCACCACAGACAGGGCGGAACACCGGGGAGCTGTTTTTT. Translation: CASSPQTGRNTGELFF.

The chain employs TRBV19 and TRBJ2-1; D is unclear. The ends were cut back, 3 bases at V and 0 bases at J, with 9 bases in the middle. This CDR3 spans 15 amino acids. The germline V gene has CDR1 LNHDA and CDR2 SQIVND (reference sequence). The CDR3 DNA reads as TGTGCCAGTAGTATCCGGCAGAGCTCCTACAATGAGCAGTTCTTC. It translates to CASSIRQSSYNEQFF.

CDR3 bases: TGTGCCACCAGTGATTTTAGCGGGGGTACCTACAATGAGCAGTTCTTC. Protein product: CATSDFSGGTYNEQFF. The chain links TRBV24-1 to TRBJ2-1; TRBD2 aligns across 9 bases. CDR3 size: 16 residues. Germline V lookup: CDR1 KGHDR, CDR2 SFDVKD. V lost 1 base and J lost 2; bases outside the gene matches: 2.

This sequence joins TRBV24-1 and TRBJ1-2; D ambiguous. The CDR3 runs 12 residues. CDR1 and CDR2 (germline): KGHDR, SFDVKD. The ends were cut back, 3 bases at V and 8 bases at J, with 9 bases in the middle. The CDR3 loop is CATSDALRGYTF. CDR3 bases: TGTGCCACCAGTGATGCTCTTAGAGGCTACACCTTC.

This clone was observed once. The V gene is TRBV5-1, the J gene TRBJ2-4, with 10 bases matching TRBD1. Germline V gene lookup returns CDR1 SGHRS and CDR2 YFSETQ. The CDR3 loop spans 15 amino acids. The V segment lost 0 bases and the J segment 5 bases; nucleotides outside the gene matches: 2. Written as DNA, the CDR3 is TGCGCCAGCAGCTTGGTCGGACAGGGGGAAAACATTCAGTACTTC. It codes for CASSLVGQGENIQYF.

The chain is built from TRBV30 and TRBJ1-5, with TRBD1 identical over 12 bases. Germline-derived CDR1 and CDR2 are GTSNPN and SVGIG (reference sequence). V shed 3 bases and J 6 bases; nucleotides not matched to a gene: 9. The CDR3 sequence is 16 residues long. The CDR3 here is CAWRRAGTGGSQPQHF. The CDR3 DNA reads as TGTGCCTGGAGACGCGCCGGGACAGGGGGCAGTCAGCCCCAGCATTTT.

The chain couples TRBV30 to TRBJ1-6; no clear D. Germline V lookup: CDR1 GTSNPN, CDR2 SVGIG (reference sequence). The CDR3 consists of 11 residues. V was cut by 0 bases and J by 6 bases, with 0 bases left in between. CDR3 in DNA: TGTGCCTGGAGTGTTAATTCACCCCTCCACTTT. This sequence encodes CAWSVNSPLHF.

The chain joins TRBV6-1 to TRBJ1-1; D ambiguous. This CDR3 region has 13 residues. Germline CDR1 MNHNS, CDR2 SASEGT. Trimming pared 2 bases from V and 5 bases from J, leaving 9 bases between. CDR3 sequence (DNA): TGTGCCAGCAGTGAACAATCGGGGACTGAAGCTTTCTTT. Translation gives CASSEQSGTEAFF.